This TCR beta chain was identified during a study of T-cell memory formation after mild COVID-19. The V segment lost 4 bases and the J segment 14 bases; nucleotides outside the gene matches: 18. CDR1 and CDR2 from the germline V gene are SGHAT and FQNNGV. The CDR3 sequence is 17 residues long. Only a few counts were recorded for this clonotype. What it recognizes is unknown. General study points: Contracting clones, day 15 to 85, had balanced CD4/CD8, and later expanders favored CD4+. There were some responding clones in pre-infection memory, which suggested that cross-reactive memory had joined. Nothing confirmed that second-wave clones peaking on day 37 were specific for SARS-CoV-2.

TCR alpha and TCR beta cDNA libraries carrying sample barcodes and UMIs were produced by 5'RACE using constant-segment primers. MiXCR, run by TCRdb on the 5' RACE reads, gives a single entry per CDR3 protein. Here the sample spans about 560,000 distinct CDR3 sequences, roughly 18% being singletons. The chain links TRBV11-2 to TRBJ2-5; TRBD2 matches at 14 bases. Sequencing was carried out using PBMCs or a T cell subset sorted from them (not recorded which). The sequence derives from an adult woman who had mild COVID-19 (a few samples of this study predate the infection). Cell type and time point are not known. CDR3 sequence reads: CASSSVAAGLAGETPYF. The CDR3 DNA reads as TGTGCCAGCAGCTCAGTGGCCGCGGGACTAGCGGGAGAAACCCCCTACTTC.